Shown below are 28 T cell receptor beta chains from a single sample sequenced in a study of cytomegalovirus exposure and HLA in healthy donors. Primers included in the PCR were 60 Vbeta and 13 Jbeta primers. Only in-frame clones appear in the TCRdb table, and some are missing; sequencing was by immunoSEQ multiplex PCR. The top ten hold 7% to 7.5% of the sample, which has 150,000 to 200,000 clones, roughly three quarters seen once. The sample consisted of PBMCs. These receptors were taken from a man aged 40-49 years in good health and CMV-seropositive.

V usage is TRBV4-2 and J usage is TRBJ1-1; no clear D gene. The CDR3 length is 13 residues. Trimming took 3 bases from V and 1 from J, leaving 6 bases between them. Germline CDR1 and CDR2: LGHNA and YNFKEQ. The CDR3 nucleotides read TGTGCCAGCAGCCAGCAGGAGAACACTGAAGCTTTCTTT. Residues: CASSQQENTEAFF.

This chain joins TRBV19 and TRBJ2-1, with 7 bases that match TRBD2. The germline CDR1 and CDR2 sequences are LNHDA and SQIVND (reference sequence). V dropped 6 bases and J dropped 6; count of bases not matched to a gene: 11. CDR3 length: 15 amino acids. The CDR3 loop reads CASRDLGLAANEQFF. The CDR3 nucleotides read TGTGCCAGTAGGGACTTAGGGCTAGCGGCCAATGAGCAGTTCTTC. Supplemented by reference TRBV19 and TRBJ2-1, the full variable domain reads DGGITQSPKYLFRKEGQNVTLSCEQNLNHDAMYWYRQDPGQGLRLIYYSQIVNDFQKGDIAEGYSVSREKKESFPLTVTSAQKNPTAFYLCASRDLGLAANEQFFGPGTRLTVL.

The genes are TRBV30 and TRBJ1-1, with D perhaps matching TRBD1 (5 bases). The CDR3 totals 12 residues. Deletions cut 4 bases from V and 4 bases from J, with 10 bases between. Germline CDR1 GTSNPN, CDR2 SVGIG (reference sequence). CDR3 sequence: CAWNRRVTEAFF. CDR3 nucleotide sequence: TGTGCCTGGAATCGCAGGGTCACTGAAGCTTTCTTT.

This clone was picked up a small number of times. The genes are TRBV7-2 and TRBJ1-2; 10 bases align to TRBD1. Germline CDR1 is SGHTA and CDR2 is FQGNSA. The ends lost 5 bases at V and 0 bases at J; junction bases unmatched: 6. The CDR3 consists of 16 residues. This chain's CDR3 is CASSPGGTGANYGYTF. CDR3 DNA sequence: TGTGCCAGCAGCCCGGGGGGGACAGGGGCTAACTATGGCTACACCTTC.

The chain uses TRBV4-3 and TRBJ2-1; D not resolved. In germline, CDR1 is LGHNA, CDR2 YSLEER. The CDR3 runs 14 residues. Trimming took 0 bases from V and 9 from J, leaving 12 bases between them. The CDR3 DNA reads as TGCGCCAGCAGCCAAGAGAGTCTAAATCCTGAGCAGTTCTTC. Its protein product is CASSQESLNPEQFF.

The chain couples TRBV19 to TRBJ1-2, with D tentatively TRBD1 (5 bases). The CDR3 is 16 residues long. V lost 5 bases and J 1 base, leaving 17 bases between the germline ends. The germline V gene has CDR1 LNHDA and CDR2 SQIVND (reference sequence). Here the CDR3 DNA reads TGTGCCAGTAGTCCCGACAGCCTCCATGGTAACTATGGCTACACCTTC. Protein: CASSPDSLHGNYGYTF.

The chain combines TRBV7-9 with TRBJ2-7; the match to TRBD1 covers 7 bases. The CDR3 has 14 residues. Per the germline V gene, CDR1 is SEHNR and CDR2 is FQNEAQ (reference sequence). Trimming removed 4 bases from V and 4 bases from J; junction bases left unmatched: 7. The CDR3 loop is CASSSDRDGYEQYF. The CDR3 DNA is TGTGCCAGCAGCTCAGACAGGGACGGGTACGAGCAGTACTTC.

The rearrangement uses TRBV10-3 and TRBJ2-5; 10 nucleotides match TRBD2. The DNA end is more similar to TRBJ2-7, so the J call may be wrong. Germline V gives CDR1 ENHRY, CDR2 SYGVKD. This CDR3 is built from 13 residues. The DNA of the CDR3 is TGTGCCATCAGTCAGCGGGGGGGAGACGAGCAGTACTTC. It encodes CAISQRGGDEQYF.

The rearrangement joins TRBV30 to TRBJ1-1, with D perhaps TRBD1 (5 bases). Germline V gene lookup returns CDR1 GTSNPN and CDR2 SVGIG (reference sequence). The CDR3 spans 15 residues. With 3 bases removed from V and 1 base from J, the gap between germline ends came to 15 bases. CDR3 sequence (DNA): TGTGCCTGGAGCGGAATTGGACACCCGAACACTGAAGCTTTCTTT. Its translation: CAWSGIGHPNTEAFF. Drawing the rest from reference TRBV30 and TRBJ1-1, the complete variable domain is SQTIHQWPATLVQPVGSPLSLECTVEGTSNPNLYWYRQAAGRGLQLLFYSVGIGQISSEVPQNLSASRPQDRQFILSSKKLLLSDSGFYLCAWSGIGHPNTEAFFGQGTRLTVV.

The rearrangement uses TRBV2 and TRBJ1-2; 8 bases are a match to TRBD1. V shed 5 bases and J 3 bases; nucleotides not matched to a gene: 5. In germline, CDR1 is SNHLY, CDR2 FYNNEI. The CDR3 runs to 14 residues. The CDR3 DNA follows: TGTGCCAGCAGTACTGACAGGGGTGACTATGGCTACACCTTC. Its translation: CASSTDRGDYGYTF.

V is TRBV4-2 and J is TRBJ2-3; the D gene is possibly TRBD2 (7 bases). V lost 0 bases and J lost 6, with 16 bases in between. The CDR3 covers 16 residues. Germline V gene sequence: CDR1 LGHNA, CDR2 YNFKEQ. The CDR3 loop is CASSQDRGGADDTQYF. Here the CDR3 DNA reads TGTGCCAGCAGCCAAGATAGGGGGGGGGCAGACGATACGCAGTATTTT.

The chain uses TRBV10-1 and TRBJ1-1; 8 bases match TRBD1. Germline CDR1 reads WNHNN; CDR2 reads SYGVQD (reference sequence). J lost 4 bases, V lost 4 bases, and 2 bases had no gene match. The CDR3 consists of 13 residues. For the CDR3, the DNA is TGCGCCAGCAGTGTTACAGGGGGCACTGAAGCTTTCTTT. Its protein product is CASSVTGGTEAFF.

The chain is built from TRBV4-3 and TRBJ2-3, with TRBD1 as a possible D gene (7 bases). Trimming took 6 bases from V and 3 from J, leaving 16 bases between them. The CDR3 covers 15 residues. CDR1 and CDR2 from the germline V gene are LGHNA and YSLEER. Written as DNA, the CDR3 is TGCGCCAGCAGTACTCAGGGGGGTACGACAGATACGCAGTATTTT. This codes for CASSTQGGTTDTQYF.

The rearrangement uses TRBV7-8 and TRBJ1-1; 7 bases are shared with TRBD1. The V gene's germline CDR1 is SGHVS and CDR2 FQNEAQ. J gave up 0 bases and V 1 base, and 8 bases lay outside the gene matches. This CDR3 is built from 17 residues. CDR3 sequence reads: CASSLVGTEYLNTEAFF. For the CDR3, the DNA is TGTGCCAGCAGCTTAGTGGGGACAGAGTATTTGAACACTGAAGCTTTCTTT.

The chain uses TRBV6-5 and TRBJ2-1; D perhaps matches TRBD2 (6 bases). There are 12 residues in the CDR3. Trimming stripped 6 bases from V and 8 bases from J, with 11 bases between. The germline V gene has CDR1 MNHEY and CDR2 SVGAGI. Here the CDR3 DNA reads TGTGCCAGCAGGGGGGGATATTATGAGCAGTTCTTC. This gives the protein CASRGGYYEQFF.

This clone appeared a few times. The chain carries TRBV18 and TRBJ1-4; 10 positions match TRBD1. This CDR3 spans 17 amino acids. Germline V gene sequence: CDR1 KGHSH, CDR2 LQKENI. J gave up 3 bases and V 7 bases, and 11 bases lay outside the gene matches. This chain's CDR3 is CASYPDRGDAANEKLFF. The CDR3 nucleotides read TGTGCCAGCTACCCGGACAGGGGGGACGCGGCTAATGAAAAACTGTTTTTT.

This chain links TRBV10-3 with TRBJ1-5; 9 bases fit TRBD1. The length of the CDR3 is 15 residues. Germline V gives CDR1 ENHRY, CDR2 SYGVKD. J lost 3 bases, V lost 6 bases, and 6 bases had no gene match. In DNA, the CDR3 is TGTGCCATCAGGGCCGGGACAGGGTACAATCAGCCCCAGCATTTT. The encoded protein is CAIRAGTGYNQPQHF.

This chain links TRBV18 with TRBJ2-6; TRBD1 aligns across 7 bases. Germline V CDR1 and CDR2: KGHSH, LQKENI. The ends lost 2 bases at V and 0 bases at J; junction bases unmatched: 7. CDR3 length equals 18 residues. The CDR3 DNA is TGTGCCAGCTCACCAACAGGGGTTCTCACCTCTGGGGCCAACGTCCTGACTTTC. It specifies CASSPTGVLTSGANVLTF. Together with reference TRBV18 and TRBJ2-6, the CDR3 gives the full variable domain: NAGVMQNPRHLVRRRGQEARLRCSPMKGHSHVYWYRQLPEEGLKFMVYLQKENIIDESGMPKERFSAEFPKEGPSILRIQQVVRGDSAAYFCASSPTGVLTSGANVLTFGAGSRLTVL.

The chain is built from TRBV7-9 and TRBJ1-5; 7 nucleotides line up with TRBD1. The CDR3 is made up of 14 amino acids. The germline gives CDR1 SEHNR, CDR2 FQNEAQ (reference sequence). Trimming took 1 base from V and 7 from J; bases not matched to a gene: 4. The CDR3 is CASSLGGGGQPQHF. Written as DNA, the CDR3 is TGTGCCAGCAGCTTAGGAGGGGGCGGGCAGCCCCAGCATTTT.

This clone came up a few times. This chain joins TRBV6-5 and TRBJ1-1; D perhaps matches TRBD1 (6 bases). CDR3 length: 11 amino acids. The ends were cut back, 6 bases at V and 4 bases at J, with 6 bases in the middle. Germline loops: CDR1 MNHEY, CDR2 SVGAGI. CDR3 in amino acids: CASRQGTEAFF. In DNA form, the CDR3 reads TGTGCCAGCAGACAGGGCACTGAAGCTTTCTTT.

This clone was observed a few times. The J gene is TRBJ1-1, the V gene TRBV6-1; 10 positions agree with TRBD1. CDR3 size: 15 residues. Germline V gene lookup returns CDR1 MNHNS and CDR2 SASEGT. V lost 4 bases and J lost 4; bases outside the gene matches: 6. The CDR3 loop is CASSASGTGVTEAFF. In nucleotides, the CDR3 is TGTGCCAGCAGTGCCTCCGGGACAGGGGTCACTGAAGCTTTCTTT.

J is TRBJ1-3 and V is TRBV6-5; D might be TRBD1 (5 bases). This CDR3 region has 15 residues. The V end lost 3 bases, the J end lost 2 bases, and 11 bases lay between the germline ends. Germline V gene data show CDR1 as MNHEY and CDR2 as SVGAGI. The DNA of the CDR3 is TGTGCCAGCAGTTATGTTCGGGGGGCTGGAAACACCATATATTTT. Amino acid sequence: CASSYVRGAGNTIYF.

The V and J genes are TRBV7-3 and TRBJ2-2, with 7 bases identical to TRBD2. CDR1 and CDR2 (germline): SGHTA, FQGTGA. The trim removed 1 base at V and 1 base at J, leaving 3 bases unmatched. This CDR3 is 16 amino acids long. The CDR3 region has the DNA TGTGCCAGCAGCTTAATAGTAGCGGGGAACACCGGGGAGCTGTTTTTT. Its translation: CASSLIVAGNTGELFF.

The rearrangement uses TRBV6-1 and TRBJ1-4; D possibly corresponds to TRBD1 (6 bases). Germline lookup yields CDR1 MNHNS and CDR2 SASEGT. The CDR3 totals 14 residues. V gave up 6 bases and J gave up 7 bases, with 15 bases separating them. The CDR3 DNA is TGTGCCAGCAGCGACAGGACCAGAGGTGAAAAACTGTTTTTT. Its protein is CASSDRTRGEKLFF.

The chain carries TRBV6-5 and TRBJ2-1, with 7 bases matching TRBD2. Germline CDR1 and CDR2: MNHEY and SVGAGI. This CDR3 comprises 14 residues. Trimming removed 2 bases from V and 8 bases from J; junction bases left unmatched: 6. The CDR3 DNA is TGTGCCAGCAGTTACGGCCTGGGGGGGTATGAGCAGTTCTTC. Amino acids: CASSYGLGGYEQFF.

As regards this clone: At one boundary the junction diverges from the germline segment, which might be a read error. The gene calls are TRBV7-9 and TRBJ2-7; TRBD1 matches at 9 bases. Germline V gives CDR1 SEHNR, CDR2 FQNEAQ (reference sequence). The CDR3 totals 15 residues. CDR3 amino acids: CSSSSNAGTGNEQYF. The CDR3 DNA sequence: TGTTCCAGCAGCTCCAACGCCGGGACAGGGAACGAGCAGTACTTC.

The chain employs TRBV4-2 and TRBJ1-2; D remains unclear. This CDR3 contains 15 residues. CDR1 and CDR2 (germline): LGHNA, YNFKEQ. The germline V and J ends were trimmed by 0 bases and 2 bases, with 10 bases remaining between them. CDR3 loop: CASSQDLAGNYGYTF. The CDR3 DNA follows: TGTGCCAGCAGCCAAGATCTGGCGGGGAACTATGGCTACACCTTC.

The chain has TRBV5-1 and TRBJ1-3, with TRBD1 identical over 7 bases. Looked up from germline, CDR1 is SGHRS and CDR2 is YFSETQ. This CDR3 is built from 15 residues. Trimming removed 0 bases from V and 4 bases from J; junction bases left unmatched: 4. In nucleotides, the CDR3 is TGCGCCAGCAGCTTGGCCGAGGGGGCCGGAAACACCATATATTTT. It encodes CASSLAEGAGNTIYF. Full variable domain (rest looked up from reference TRBV5-1 and TRBJ1-3): KAGVTQTPRYLIKTRGQQVTLSCSPISGHRSVSWYQQTPGQGLQFLFEYFSETQRNKGNFPGRFSGRQFSNSRSEMNVSTLELGDSALYLCASSLAEGAGNTIYFGEGSWLTVV.